Below are 17 T cell receptor beta chains sequenced from a single sample in a study of blood T cell repertoires in COVID-19 (TCRdb year 2020). Libraries were made using the immunoSEQ multiplex PCR assay. Here the immuneACCESS table is served through TCRdb, limited to in-frame sequences with V and J called. Missing clones are a known gap in these copies; in checked studies unresolved V genes cover under half, and the rest lacks a known reason. In this sample the table shows fewer than 250,000 clones, roughly 81% of which occur a single time. The leading ten clones occupy about 4% of the sample. What was sequenced was peripheral blood. These receptors all stem from a man aged 45-65 years with acute or convalescent COVID-19.

This rearrangement joins TRBV30 to TRBJ1-2, with unresolved D. Germline V gene data show CDR1 as GTSNPN and CDR2 as SVGIG (reference sequence). V shed 2 bases and J shed 5 bases, with 12 bases lying between them. This CDR3 contains 13 residues. CDR3 DNA sequence: TGTGCCTGGAGTTACGGAGCTTCGTATGGCTACACCTTC. Protein product: CAWSYGASYGYTF.

This clone has only a few counts. The chain employs TRBV11-2 and TRBJ2-1; maybe TRBD2 (5 bases). Germline values: CDR1 SGHAT, CDR2 FQNNGV. The CDR3 loop spans 11 amino acids. V was clipped by 5 bases and J by 14 bases, with 13 bases between them. In DNA form, the CDR3 reads TGTGCCAGCAGCGAGGACTCGGGGAAGTTCTTC. It translates to CASSEDSGKFF. The full variable domain, completed using reference TRBV11-2 and TRBJ2-1, is EAGVAQSPRYKIIEKRQSVAFWCNPISGHATLYWYQQILGQGPKLLIQFQNNGVVDDSQLPKDRFSAERLKGVDSTLKIQPAKLEDSAVYLCASSEDSGKFFGPGTRLTVL.

This rearrangement joins TRBV7-8 to TRBJ2-1, with D possibly matching TRBD2 (5 bases). The CDR3 covers 15 residues. The ends were cut back, 1 base at V and 3 bases at J, with 10 bases in the middle. Germline-derived CDR1 and CDR2 are SGHVS and FQNEAQ. The CDR3 sequence: CASSLVGVHYNEQFF. The CDR3 DNA reads TGTGCCAGCAGCTTAGTCGGGGTCCACTACAATGAGCAGTTCTTC. Looking up the rest from reference TRBV7-8 and TRBJ2-1 gives the full variable domain: GAGVSQSPRYKVAKRGQDVALRCDPISGHVSLFWYQQALGQGPEFLTYFQNEAQLDKSGLPSDRFFAERPEGSVSTLKIQRTQQEDSAVYLCASSLVGVHYNEQFFGPGTRLTVL.

The rearrangement links TRBV7-9 to TRBJ2-7; tentative D call: TRBD2 (5 bases). Trimming took 7 bases from V and 5 from J, leaving 18 bases between them. Germline values: CDR1 SEHNR, CDR2 FQNEAQ (reference sequence). The length of the CDR3 is 14 residues. In DNA, the CDR3 is TGTGCCAGCACCCCCGGGATAGTTTTGGACGAGCAGTACTTC. Its translation is CASTPGIVLDEQYF.

J is TRBJ2-2 and V is TRBV13; possibly TRBD1 for D (5 bases). V was trimmed by 2 bases and J by 8 bases, leaving 6 bases between them. This CDR3 spans 12 amino acids. CDR1 and CDR2 from the germline V gene are PRHDT and FYEKMQ (reference sequence). The CDR3 region has the DNA TGTGCCAGCAGCTTAAGGGGAGGGGAGCTGTTTTTT. It encodes CASSLRGGELFF.

CDR3 residues: CASKGQSRWAEDTEAFF. The CDR3 nucleotides are TGTGCCAGCAAGGGACAGAGCAGGTGGGCTGAGGACACTGAAGCTTTCTTT. The chain uses TRBV11-3 and TRBJ1-1; 7 bases are shared with TRBD1. The CDR3 totals 17 residues. Trimming removed 7 bases from V and 3 bases from J; junction bases left unmatched: 17. CDR1 is SGHNT, CDR2 YENEEA, per germline.

The chain employs TRBV6-6 and TRBJ1-6; D is perhaps TRBD1 (6 bases). Per the germline V gene, CDR1 is MNHNY and CDR2 is SVGAGI (reference sequence). Trimming took 8 bases from V and 8 from J, leaving 13 bases between them. There are 13 residues in the CDR3. Written as DNA, the CDR3 is TGTGCCAGCGTCTTGGGGGCTTATTCACCCCTCCACTTT. This gives the protein CASVLGAYSPLHF.

The chain links TRBV28 to TRBJ2-7; D ambiguous. CDR3 length equals 13 residues. Germline CDR1 is MDHEN and CDR2 is SYDVKM. The ends were cut back, 3 bases at V and 1 base at J, with 7 bases in the middle. In DNA form, the CDR3 reads TGTGCCAGCAGTTTCCCCCAGTCCTACGAGCAGTACTTC. Translation: CASSFPQSYEQYF.

The genes are TRBV5-4 and TRBJ1-1; 11 positions agree with TRBD1. Germline values: CDR1 SGHNT, CDR2 YYREEE (reference sequence). Germline trimming cut 6 bases from V and 1 base from J; bases unmatched to any gene: 14. The CDR3 length is 18 residues. The CDR3 coding sequence is TGTGCCAGCACCCTAAGGACAGGGGGCATAATGGGGAACACTGAAGCTTTCTTT. Amino acid sequence: CASTLRTGGIMGNTEAFF.

V gene TRBV29-1 combines with J gene TRBJ2-2; 7 nucleotides align to TRBD2. There are 15 residues in the CDR3. V shed 4 bases and J 0 bases; nucleotides not matched to a gene: 5. Looked up from germline, CDR1 is SQVTM and CDR2 is ANQGSEA. CDR3 bases: TGCAGCGTTGGGAGTAGCGGGCCGAACACCGGGGAGCTGTTTTTT. It translates to CSVGSSGPNTGELFF.

The chain combines TRBV6-5 with TRBJ2-7; 8 bases line up with TRBD1. The V gene end was trimmed by 4 bases and the J gene end by 5 bases; junction bases not matched to a gene: 10. CDR3 length: 15 residues. The germline V gene encodes CDR1 MNHEY and CDR2 SVGAGI. The CDR3 spells CASSSRRTGMDEQYF. Written as DNA, the CDR3 is TGTGCCAGCAGTTCCCGTCGGACAGGGATGGACGAGCAGTACTTC.

The chain carries TRBV24-1 and TRBJ1-5, with no clear D. CDR3 size: 12 residues. Trimming removed 9 bases from V and 0 bases from J, with 5 bases in between. Germline CDR1 is KGHDR and CDR2 is SFDVKD. For the CDR3, the DNA is TGTGCCACCGCGAATAGCAATCAGCCCCAGCATTTT. Translating it yields CATANSNQPQHF.

The chain recombines TRBV6-1 with TRBJ1-6; 10 positions agree with TRBD1. The CDR3 runs to 18 residues. Germline values: CDR1 MNHNS, CDR2 SASEGT. V was pared by 6 bases and J by 7 bases, with 15 bases of the junction left unmatched. CDR3 residues: CASRERDRGTRANSPLHF. The CDR3 DNA is TGTGCCAGCAGGGAACGGGACAGGGGAACGCGCGCGAATTCACCCCTCCACTTT.

This rearrangement joins TRBV6-5 to TRBJ2-7, with a tentative D call TRBD1 (5 bases). Germline V gene sequence: CDR1 MNHEY, CDR2 SVGAGI. The CDR3 runs to 14 residues. With 0 bases removed from V and 4 bases from J, the gap between germline ends came to 10 bases. The CDR3 DNA reads TGTGCCAGCAGTTACTCGGCAGGGTGGTACGAGCAGTACTTC. Encoded protein: CASSYSAGWYEQYF.

A few counts support this clone. The CDR3 loop reads CASSYVKGQGTSEQYF. The CDR3 nucleotides are TGTGCCAGCAGTTACGTTAAGGGACAGGGAACCTCCGAGCAGTACTTC. The rearrangement links TRBV6-5 to TRBJ2-7; TRBD1 matches 9 bases. Germline V gene lookup returns CDR1 MNHEY and CDR2 SVGAGI. The CDR3 spans 16 residues. Trimming took 2 bases from V and 6 from J; bases not matched to a gene: 11.

The table lists this clone with a count of one. The chain has TRBV28 and TRBJ1-3; D may be TRBD1 (6 bases). Between the trimmed V and J ends, which lost 2 bases and 1 base, there was a span of 12 bases. The CDR3 length is 16 residues. Germline CDR1 reads MDHEN; CDR2 reads SYDVKM. The CDR3 sequence: CASSLVEGGSGNTIYF. In nucleotides, the CDR3 is TGTGCCAGCAGTTTAGTGGAAGGGGGTTCTGGAAACACCATATATTTT.

The chain uses TRBV30 and TRBJ2-7; weak D call: TRBD2 (6 bases). The CDR3 consists of 15 residues. Trimming took 4 bases from V and 0 from J, leaving 16 bases between them. The V gene's germline CDR1 is GTSNPN and CDR2 SVGIG (reference sequence). CDR3 DNA sequence: TGTGCCTGGATAAGGCGGGGCAGTGGCTCCTACGAGCAGTACTTC. Amino acids: CAWIRRGSGSYEQYF.